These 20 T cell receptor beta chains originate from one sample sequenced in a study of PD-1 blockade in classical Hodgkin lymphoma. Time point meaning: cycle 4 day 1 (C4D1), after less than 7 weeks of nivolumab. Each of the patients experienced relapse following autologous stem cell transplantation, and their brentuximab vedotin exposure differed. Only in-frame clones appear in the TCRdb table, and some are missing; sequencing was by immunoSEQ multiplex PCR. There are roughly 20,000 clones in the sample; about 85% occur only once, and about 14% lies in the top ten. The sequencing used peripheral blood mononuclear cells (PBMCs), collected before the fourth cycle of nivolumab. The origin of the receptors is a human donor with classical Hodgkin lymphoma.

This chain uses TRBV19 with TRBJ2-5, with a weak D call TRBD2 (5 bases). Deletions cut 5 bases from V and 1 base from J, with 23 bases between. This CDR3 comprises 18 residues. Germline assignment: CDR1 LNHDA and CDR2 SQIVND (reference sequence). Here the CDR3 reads CASSEFRVVGDGQETQYF. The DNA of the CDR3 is TGTGCCAGTAGTGAGTTTCGGGTAGTGGGAGACGGCCAAGAGACCCAGTACTTC. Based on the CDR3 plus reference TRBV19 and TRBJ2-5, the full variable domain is DGGITQSPKYLFRKEGQNVTLSCEQNLNHDAMYWYRQDPGQGLRLIYYSQIVNDFQKGDIAEGYSVSREKKESFPLTVTSAQKNPTAFYLCASSEFRVVGDGQETQYFGPGTRLLVL.

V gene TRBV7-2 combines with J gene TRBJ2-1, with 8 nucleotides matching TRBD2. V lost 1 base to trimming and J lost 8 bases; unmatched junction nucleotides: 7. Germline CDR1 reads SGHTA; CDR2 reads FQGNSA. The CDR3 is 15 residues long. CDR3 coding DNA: TGTGCCAGCAGCTTAGAAGCGGGGGCGGGGCATGAGCAGTTCTTC. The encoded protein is CASSLEAGAGHEQFF. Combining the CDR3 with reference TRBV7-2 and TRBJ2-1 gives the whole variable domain GAGVSQSPSNKVTEKGKDVELRCDPISGHTALYWYRQSLGQGLEFLIYFQGNSAPDKSGLPSDRFSAERTGGSVSTLTIQRTQQEDSAVYLCASSLEAGAGHEQFFGPGTRLTVL.

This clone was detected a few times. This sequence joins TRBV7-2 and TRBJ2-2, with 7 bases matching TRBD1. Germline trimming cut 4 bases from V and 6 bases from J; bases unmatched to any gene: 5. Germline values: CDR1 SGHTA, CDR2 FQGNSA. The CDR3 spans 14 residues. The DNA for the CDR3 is TGTGCCAGCAGCTACACAGGGGCGCCCGGGGAGCTGTTTTTT. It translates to CASSYTGAPGELFF.

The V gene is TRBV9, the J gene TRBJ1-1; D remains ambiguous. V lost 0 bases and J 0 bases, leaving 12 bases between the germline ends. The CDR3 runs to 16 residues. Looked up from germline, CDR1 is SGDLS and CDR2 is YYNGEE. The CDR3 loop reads CASSVGLQAMNTEAFF. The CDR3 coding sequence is TGTGCCAGCAGCGTAGGGCTTCAGGCCATGAACACTGAAGCTTTCTTT.

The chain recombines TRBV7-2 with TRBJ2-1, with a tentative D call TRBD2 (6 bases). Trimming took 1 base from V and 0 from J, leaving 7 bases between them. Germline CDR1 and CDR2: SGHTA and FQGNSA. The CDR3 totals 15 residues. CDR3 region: CASSLERASYNEQFF. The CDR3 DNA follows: TGTGCCAGCAGCTTAGAGCGGGCCTCCTACAATGAGCAGTTCTTC.

CDR3 amino acids: CASSRRQGGFGANVLTF. The CDR3 nucleotides are TGTGCCAGCAGCCGAAGACAGGGGGGCTTTGGGGCCAACGTCCTGACTTTC. The rearrangement links TRBV11-2 to TRBJ2-6; 9 bases line up with TRBD1. CDR1 SGHAT and CDR2 FQNNGV come from the germline V gene. The V and J ends lost 5 bases and 3 bases, in that order; junction bases with no gene match: 8. The CDR3 runs 17 residues.

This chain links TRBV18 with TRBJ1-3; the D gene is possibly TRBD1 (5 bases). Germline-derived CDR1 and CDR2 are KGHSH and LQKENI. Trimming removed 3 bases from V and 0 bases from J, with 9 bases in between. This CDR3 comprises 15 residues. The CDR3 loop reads CASSPDTNSGNTIYF. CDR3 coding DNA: TGTGCCAGCTCACCGGACACCAACTCTGGAAACACCATATATTTT.

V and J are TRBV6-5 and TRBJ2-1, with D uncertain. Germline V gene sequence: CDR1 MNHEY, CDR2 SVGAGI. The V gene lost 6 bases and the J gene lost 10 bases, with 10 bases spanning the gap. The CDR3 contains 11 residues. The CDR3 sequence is CASSRDDEQFF. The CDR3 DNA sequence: TGTGCCAGCAGCCGCGACGACGAGCAGTTCTTC.

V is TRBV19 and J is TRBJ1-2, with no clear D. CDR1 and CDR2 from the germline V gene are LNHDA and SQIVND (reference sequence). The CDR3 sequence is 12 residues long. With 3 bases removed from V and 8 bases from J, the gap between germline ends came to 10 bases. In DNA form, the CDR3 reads TGTGCCAGTAGTATTGCCGGAGTAGGCTACACCTTC. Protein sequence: CASSIAGVGYTF. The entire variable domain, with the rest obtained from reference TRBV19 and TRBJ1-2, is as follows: DGGITQSPKYLFRKEGQNVTLSCEQNLNHDAMYWYRQDPGQGLRLIYYSQIVNDFQKGDIAEGYSVSREKKESFPLTVTSAQKNPTAFYLCASSIAGVGYTFGSGTRLTVV.

The DNA of the CDR3 is TGTGCCAGCAGCCCTCGCGGAATTTTAACCATATATTTT. Amino acid sequence: CASSPRGILTIYF. The V and J genes are TRBV4-2 and TRBJ1-3; no clear D gene. Trimming shortened V by 4 bases and J by 10 bases, and 14 bases separated the two germline ends. The germline V gene encodes CDR1 LGHNA and CDR2 YNFKEQ. The CDR3 is made up of 13 amino acids.

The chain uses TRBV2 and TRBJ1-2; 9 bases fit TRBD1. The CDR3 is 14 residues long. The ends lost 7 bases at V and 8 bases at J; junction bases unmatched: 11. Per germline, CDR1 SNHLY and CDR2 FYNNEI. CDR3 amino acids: CASTTTGGAGGYTF. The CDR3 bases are TGTGCCAGCACCACAACAGGGGGCGCGGGAGGCTACACCTTC.

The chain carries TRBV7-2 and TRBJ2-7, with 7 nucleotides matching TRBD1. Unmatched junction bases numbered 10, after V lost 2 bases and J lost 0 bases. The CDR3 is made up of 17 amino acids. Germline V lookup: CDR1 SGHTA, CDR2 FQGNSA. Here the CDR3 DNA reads TGTGCCAGCAGCTTAAAAACGAACAGGGGCCGCTCCTACGAGCAGTACTTC. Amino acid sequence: CASSLKTNRGRSYEQYF.

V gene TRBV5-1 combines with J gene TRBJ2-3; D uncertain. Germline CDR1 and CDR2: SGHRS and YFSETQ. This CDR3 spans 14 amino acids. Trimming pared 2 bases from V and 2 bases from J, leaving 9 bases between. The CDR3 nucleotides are TGCGCCAGCAGCTTTTCGCCAGACACAGATACGCAGTATTTT. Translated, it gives CASSFSPDTDTQYF.

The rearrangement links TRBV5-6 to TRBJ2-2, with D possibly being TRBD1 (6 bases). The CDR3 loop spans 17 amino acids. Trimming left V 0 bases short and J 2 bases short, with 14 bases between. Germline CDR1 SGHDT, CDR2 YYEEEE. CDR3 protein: CASSLEFPGVNTGELFF. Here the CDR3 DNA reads TGTGCCAGCAGCTTGGAGTTTCCAGGGGTTAACACCGGGGAGCTGTTTTTT.

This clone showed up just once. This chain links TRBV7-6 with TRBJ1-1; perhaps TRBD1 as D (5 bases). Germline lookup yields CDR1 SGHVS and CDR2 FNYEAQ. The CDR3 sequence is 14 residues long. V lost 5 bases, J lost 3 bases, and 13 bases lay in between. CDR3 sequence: CASSPGGADTEAFF. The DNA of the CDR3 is TGTGCCAGCAGCCCTGGTGGGGCTGACACTGAAGCTTTCTTT.

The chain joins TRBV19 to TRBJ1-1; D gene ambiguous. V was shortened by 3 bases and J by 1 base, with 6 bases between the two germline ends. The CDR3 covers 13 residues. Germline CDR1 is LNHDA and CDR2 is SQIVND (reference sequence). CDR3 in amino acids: CASSIGGNTEAFF. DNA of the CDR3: TGTGCCAGTAGTATTGGAGGGAACACTGAAGCTTTCTTT.

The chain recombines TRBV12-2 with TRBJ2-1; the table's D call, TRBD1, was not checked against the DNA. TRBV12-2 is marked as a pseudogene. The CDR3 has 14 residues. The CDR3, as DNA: TGTGCAAGTCGCTCAAGGACAGGTAGGAATGAGCAGTTCTTC. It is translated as CASRSRTGRNEQFF.

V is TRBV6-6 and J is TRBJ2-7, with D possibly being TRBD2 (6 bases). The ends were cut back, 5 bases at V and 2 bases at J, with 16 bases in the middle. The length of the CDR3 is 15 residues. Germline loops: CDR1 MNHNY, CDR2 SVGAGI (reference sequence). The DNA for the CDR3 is TGTGCCAGCAGTCCCGCTGGCGGAGGGGCCTACGAGCAGTACTTC. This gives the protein CASSPAGGGAYEQYF.

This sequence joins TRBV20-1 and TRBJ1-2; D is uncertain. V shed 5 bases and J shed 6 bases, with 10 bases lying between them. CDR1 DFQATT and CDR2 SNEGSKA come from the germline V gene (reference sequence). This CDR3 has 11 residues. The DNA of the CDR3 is TGCAGTGCTCGGATCCGGAATGGCTACACCTTC. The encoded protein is CSARIRNGYTF.

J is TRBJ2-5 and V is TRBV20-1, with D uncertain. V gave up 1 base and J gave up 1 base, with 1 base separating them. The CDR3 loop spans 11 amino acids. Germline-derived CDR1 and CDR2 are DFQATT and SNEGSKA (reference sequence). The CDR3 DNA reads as TGCAGTGCTAGAGGCCAAGAGACCCAGTACTTC. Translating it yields CSARGQETQYF.